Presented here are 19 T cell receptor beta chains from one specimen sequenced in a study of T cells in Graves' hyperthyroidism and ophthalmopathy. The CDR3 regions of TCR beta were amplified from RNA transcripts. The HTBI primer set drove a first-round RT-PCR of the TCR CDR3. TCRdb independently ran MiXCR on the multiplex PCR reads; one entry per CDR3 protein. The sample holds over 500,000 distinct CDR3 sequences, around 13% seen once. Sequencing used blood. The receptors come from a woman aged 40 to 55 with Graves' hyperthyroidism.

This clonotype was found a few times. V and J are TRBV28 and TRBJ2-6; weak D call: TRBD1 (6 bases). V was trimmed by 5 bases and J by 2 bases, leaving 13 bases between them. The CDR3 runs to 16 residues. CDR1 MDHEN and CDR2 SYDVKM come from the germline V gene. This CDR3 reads CASSGYRETGANVLTF. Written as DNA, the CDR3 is TGTGCCAGCAGTGGATACAGGGAGACTGGGGCCAACGTCCTGACTTTC. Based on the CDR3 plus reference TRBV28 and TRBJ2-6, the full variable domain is DVKVTQSSRYLVKRTGEKVFLECVQDMDHENMFWYRQDPGLGLRLIYFSYDVKMKEKGDIPEGYSVSREKKERFSLILESASTNQTSMYLCASSGYRETGANVLTFGAGSRLTVL.

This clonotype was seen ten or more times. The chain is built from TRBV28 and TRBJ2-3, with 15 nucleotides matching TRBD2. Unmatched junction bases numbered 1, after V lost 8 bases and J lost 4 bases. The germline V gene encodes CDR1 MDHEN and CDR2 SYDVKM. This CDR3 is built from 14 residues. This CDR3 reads CASGLAGGADTQYF. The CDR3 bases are TGTGCCAGCGGACTAGCGGGAGGGGCAGATACGCAGTATTTT.

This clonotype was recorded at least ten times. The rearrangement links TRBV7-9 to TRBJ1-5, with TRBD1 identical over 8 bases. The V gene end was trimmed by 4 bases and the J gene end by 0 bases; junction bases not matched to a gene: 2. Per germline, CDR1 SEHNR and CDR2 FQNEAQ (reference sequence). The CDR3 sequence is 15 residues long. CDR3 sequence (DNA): TGTGCCAGCAGCTCGGGACAGGCTAGCAATCAGCCCCAGCATTTT. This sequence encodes CASSSGQASNQPQHF.

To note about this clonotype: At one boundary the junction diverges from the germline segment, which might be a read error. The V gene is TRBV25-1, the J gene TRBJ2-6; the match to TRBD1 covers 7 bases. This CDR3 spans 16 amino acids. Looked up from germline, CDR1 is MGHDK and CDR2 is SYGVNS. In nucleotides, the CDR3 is TGTTCCAGCAGTGAAACAGGGGCAGACGGGGCCAACGTCCTGACTTTC. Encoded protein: CSSSETGADGANVLTF.

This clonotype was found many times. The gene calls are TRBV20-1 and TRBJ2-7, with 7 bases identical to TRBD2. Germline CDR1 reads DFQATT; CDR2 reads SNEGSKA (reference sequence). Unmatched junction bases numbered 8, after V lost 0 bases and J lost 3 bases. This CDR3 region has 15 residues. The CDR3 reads CSARDPQRDFYEQYF. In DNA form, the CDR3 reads TGCAGTGCTAGAGATCCCCAGCGGGATTTCTACGAGCAGTACTTC.

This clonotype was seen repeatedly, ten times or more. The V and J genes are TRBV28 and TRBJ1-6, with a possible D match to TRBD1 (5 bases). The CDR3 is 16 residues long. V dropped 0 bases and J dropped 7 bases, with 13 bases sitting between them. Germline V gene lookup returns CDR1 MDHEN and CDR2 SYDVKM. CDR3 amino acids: CASSLWGGSGNSPLHF. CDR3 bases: TGTGCCAGCAGTTTATGGGGGGGTTCGGGAAATTCACCCCTCCACTTT.

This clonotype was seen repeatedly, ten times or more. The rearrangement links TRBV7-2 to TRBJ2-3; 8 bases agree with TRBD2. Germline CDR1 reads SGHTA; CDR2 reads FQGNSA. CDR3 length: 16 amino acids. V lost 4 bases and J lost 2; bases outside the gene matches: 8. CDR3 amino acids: CASSSSGSEVTDTQYF. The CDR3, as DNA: TGTGCCAGCAGCTCGAGCGGGAGTGAGGTCACAGATACGCAGTATTTT.

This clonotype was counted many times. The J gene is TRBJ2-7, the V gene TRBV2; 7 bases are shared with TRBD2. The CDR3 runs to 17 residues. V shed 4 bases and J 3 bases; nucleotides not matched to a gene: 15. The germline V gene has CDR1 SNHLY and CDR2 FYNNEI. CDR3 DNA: TGTGCCAGCAGTGCTGTAGATACGTCGGCGGGAGACTACGAGCAGTACTTC. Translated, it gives CASSAVDTSAGDYEQYF.

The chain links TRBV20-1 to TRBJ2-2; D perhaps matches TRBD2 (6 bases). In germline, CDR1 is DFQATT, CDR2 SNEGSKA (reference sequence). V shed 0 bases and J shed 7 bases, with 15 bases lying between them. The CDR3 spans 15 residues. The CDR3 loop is CSARDRRLASGELFF. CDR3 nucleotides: TGCAGTGCTAGAGATCGCCGGCTAGCGAGCGGGGAGCTGTTTTTT.

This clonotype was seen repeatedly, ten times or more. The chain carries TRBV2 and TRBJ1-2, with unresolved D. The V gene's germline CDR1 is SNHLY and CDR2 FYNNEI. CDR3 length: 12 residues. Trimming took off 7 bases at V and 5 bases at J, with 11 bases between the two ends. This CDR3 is CASMTGGYGYTF. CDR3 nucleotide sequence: TGTGCCAGCATGACGGGAGGGTATGGCTACACCTTC.

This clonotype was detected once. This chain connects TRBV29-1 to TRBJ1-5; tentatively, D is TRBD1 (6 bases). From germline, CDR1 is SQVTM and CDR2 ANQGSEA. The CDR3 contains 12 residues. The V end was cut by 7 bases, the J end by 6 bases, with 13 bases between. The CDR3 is CSARQEGQPQHF. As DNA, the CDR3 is TGCAGCGCCCGACAGGAGGGTCAGCCCCAGCATTTT.

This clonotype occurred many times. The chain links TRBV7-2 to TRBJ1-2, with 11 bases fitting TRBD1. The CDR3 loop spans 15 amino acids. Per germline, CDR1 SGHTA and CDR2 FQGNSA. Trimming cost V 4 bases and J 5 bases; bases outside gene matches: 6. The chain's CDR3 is CASSSGQGATYGYTF. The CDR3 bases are TGTGCCAGCAGCTCAGGACAGGGGGCGACTTATGGCTACACCTTC. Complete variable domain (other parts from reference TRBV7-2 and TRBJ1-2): GAGVSQSPSNKVTEKGKDVELRCDPISGHTALYWYRQSLGQGLEFLIYFQGNSAPDKSGLPSDRFSAERTGGSVSTLTIQRTQQEDSAVYLCASSSGQGATYGYTFGSGTRLTVV.

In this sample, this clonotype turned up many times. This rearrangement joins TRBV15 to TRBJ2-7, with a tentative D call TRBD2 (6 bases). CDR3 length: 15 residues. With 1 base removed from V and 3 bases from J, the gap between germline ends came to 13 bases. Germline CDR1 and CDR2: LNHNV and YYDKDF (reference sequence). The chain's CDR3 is CATSRARDSSYEQYF. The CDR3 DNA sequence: TGTGCCACCAGCAGAGCCCGGGACTCAAGCTACGAGCAGTACTTC.

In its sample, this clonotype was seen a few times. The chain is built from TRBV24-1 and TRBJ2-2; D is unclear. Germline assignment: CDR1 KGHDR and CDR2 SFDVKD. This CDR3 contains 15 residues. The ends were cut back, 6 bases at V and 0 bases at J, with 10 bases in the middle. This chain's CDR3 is CATSFSSANTGELFF. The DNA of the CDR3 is TGTGCCACCAGTTTTAGCAGCGCGAACACCGGGGAGCTGTTTTTT.

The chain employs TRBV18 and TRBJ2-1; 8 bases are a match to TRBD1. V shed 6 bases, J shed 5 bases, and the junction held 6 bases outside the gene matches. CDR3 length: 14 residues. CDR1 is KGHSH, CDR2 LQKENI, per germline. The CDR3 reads CASSRQGTHNEQFF. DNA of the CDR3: TGTGCCAGCTCCCGACAGGGGACCCACAATGAGCAGTTCTTC.

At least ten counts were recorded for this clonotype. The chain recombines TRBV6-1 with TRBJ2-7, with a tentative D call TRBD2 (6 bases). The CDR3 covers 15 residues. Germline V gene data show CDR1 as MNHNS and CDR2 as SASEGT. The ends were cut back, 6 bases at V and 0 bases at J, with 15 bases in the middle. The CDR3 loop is CASSKAGGYSYEQYF. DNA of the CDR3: TGTGCCAGCAGCAAAGCGGGTGGGTACTCCTACGAGCAGTACTTC.

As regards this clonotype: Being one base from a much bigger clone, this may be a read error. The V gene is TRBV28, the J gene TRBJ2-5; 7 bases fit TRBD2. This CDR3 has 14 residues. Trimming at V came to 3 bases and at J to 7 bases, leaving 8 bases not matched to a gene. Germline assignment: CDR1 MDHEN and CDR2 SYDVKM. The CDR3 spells CASSLKAGKGTQYF. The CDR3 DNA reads TGTGCCAGCAGTTTGAAAGCGGGAAAAGGGACCCAGTACTTC. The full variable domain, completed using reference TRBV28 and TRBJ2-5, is DVKVTQSSRYLVKRTGEKVFLECVQDMDHENMFWYRQDPGLGLRLIYFSYDVKMKEKGDIPEGYSVSREKKERFSLILESASTNQTSMYLCASSLKAGKGTQYFGPGTRLLVL.

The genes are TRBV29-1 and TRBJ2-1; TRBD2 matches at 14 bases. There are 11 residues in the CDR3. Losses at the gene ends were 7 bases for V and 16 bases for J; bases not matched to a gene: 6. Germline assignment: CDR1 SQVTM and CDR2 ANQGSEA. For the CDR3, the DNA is TGCAGCGCCGGGACTAGCGGGAGTCTATTCTTC. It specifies CSAGTSGSLFF.

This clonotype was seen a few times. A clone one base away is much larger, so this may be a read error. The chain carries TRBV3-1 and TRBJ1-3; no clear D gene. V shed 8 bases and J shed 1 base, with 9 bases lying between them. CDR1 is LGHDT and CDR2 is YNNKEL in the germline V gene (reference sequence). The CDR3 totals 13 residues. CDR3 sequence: CASDRQSGNTIYF. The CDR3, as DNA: TGTGCCAGCGACCGGCAGTCTGGAAACACCATATATTTT.